Presented here are 19 T cell receptor beta chains from one specimen sequenced in a study of cytomegalovirus exposure and HLA in healthy donors. PCR employed 60 Vbeta and 13 Jbeta primers. Produced via immunoSEQ multiplex PCR; TCRdb's table is partial and in-frame only. The sample has roughly 120,000 clones; around 80% are singletons. Source material: PBMCs. The receptors were gathered from a woman in her 30s in good health and CMV-seronegative.

A few counts support this clone. CDR3 amino acids: CASSWDGPRVEGNIQYF. Written as DNA, the CDR3 is TGCGCCAGCAGCTGGGACGGCCCACGGGTGGAGGGAAACATTCAGTACTTC. The chain employs TRBV5-1 and TRBJ2-4; tentative D call: TRBD2 (6 bases). V was shortened by 3 bases and J by 6 bases, with 22 bases between the two germline ends. Germline CDR1 is SGHRS and CDR2 is YFSETQ. This CDR3 has 17 residues.

CDR3: CASSPTGTLIHEQFF. In nucleotides, the CDR3 is TGCGCCAGCAGCCCCACGGGGACATTGATCCATGAGCAGTTCTTC. The chain is built from TRBV5-1 and TRBJ2-1; possibly TRBD1 for D (6 bases). Germline V gene data show CDR1 as SGHRS and CDR2 as YFSETQ. The CDR3 totals 15 residues. V gave up 4 bases and J gave up 8 bases, with 19 bases separating them.

J is TRBJ2-1 and V is TRBV7-2, with 10 bases lining up with TRBD2. There are 14 residues in the CDR3. Per the germline V gene, CDR1 is SGHTA and CDR2 is FQGNSA. Losses at the gene ends were 2 bases for V and 10 bases for J; bases not matched to a gene: 5. The CDR3 sequence: CASSLPGLASEQFF. DNA for the CDR3: TGTGCCAGCAGCTTACCGGGACTAGCGAGCGAGCAGTTCTTC.

The V gene is TRBV7-9, the J gene TRBJ1-1; 9 positions match TRBD1. After removal of 5 bases from V and 4 bases from J, the junction contained 5 bases not matched to a gene. The CDR3 extends over 14 amino acids. Germline values: CDR1 SEHNR, CDR2 FQNEAQ (reference sequence). CDR3 in DNA: TGTGCCAGCAGCCGGACAGGGGAAATCACTGAAGCTTTCTTT. Translating gives CASSRTGEITEAFF.

This chain links TRBV9 with TRBJ2-1; 8 bases map to TRBD1. Germline V gene lookup returns CDR1 SGDLS and CDR2 YYNGEE. The CDR3 has 13 residues. J gave up 10 bases and V 0 bases, and 3 bases lay outside the gene matches. The CDR3 protein is CASSVGTGGEQFF. CDR3 coding DNA: TGTGCCAGCAGCGTAGGCACAGGGGGGGAGCAGTTCTTC.

The V gene is TRBV23-1, the J gene TRBJ1-3; D is possibly TRBD1 (6 bases). TRBV23-1 is an ORF, with its function uncertain. V was pared by 3 bases and J by 0 bases, with 18 bases between. This CDR3 is built from 18 residues. This CDR3 is CASSHHTGPPLSGNTIYF. The CDR3 coding sequence is TGCGCCAGCAGTCACCACACAGGGCCCCCTCTCTCTGGAAACACCATATATTTT.

The chain is built from TRBV5-5 and TRBJ2-5, with D maybe TRBD2 (5 bases). Germline assignment: CDR1 SGHKS and CDR2 YYEKEE (reference sequence). Trimming took 1 base from V and 9 from J, leaving 10 bases between them. CDR3 length: 12 residues. The chain's CDR3 is CASSLINGAQYF. CDR3 in DNA: TGTGCCAGCAGCTTGATTAACGGGGCCCAGTACTTC.

This rearrangement joins TRBV5-1 to TRBJ2-2; 7 bases are a match to TRBD1. V dropped 4 bases and J dropped 6; count of bases not matched to a gene: 12. Germline CDR1 reads SGHRS; CDR2 reads YFSETQ. The length of the CDR3 is 16 residues. DNA for the CDR3: TGCGCCAGCAGCGTCCGGGACAGTACTTTCCCCGGGGAGCTGTTTTTT. This encodes CASSVRDSTFPGELFF. Complete variable domain (other parts from reference TRBV5-1 and TRBJ2-2): KAGVTQTPRYLIKTRGQQVTLSCSPISGHRSVSWYQQTPGQGLQFLFEYFSETQRNKGNFPGRFSGRQFSNSRSEMNVSTLELGDSALYLCASSVRDSTFPGELFFGEGSRLTVL.

This clone has just a few counts. The chain couples TRBV7-2 to TRBJ1-1; D is perhaps TRBD1 (6 bases). V was cut by 5 bases and J by 0 bases, with 7 bases left in between. The CDR3 covers 13 residues. CDR1 SGHTA and CDR2 FQGNSA come from the germline V gene. The CDR3 nucleotides read TGTGCCAGCAGCCGGACAGTGAACACTGAAGCTTTCTTT. It translates to CASSRTVNTEAFF.

This clone was seen a handful of times. This sequence joins TRBV14 and TRBJ2-1, with 10 bases aligning to TRBD2. The CDR3 has 19 residues. With V trimmed by 0 bases and J by 9 bases, 17 bases remained unmatched. Germline V gives CDR1 SGHDN, CDR2 FVKESK. CDR3 sequence (DNA): TGTGCCAGCAGCCAAGATTTATTCGGCGGAAGCGGGAGGGCCCGTGAGCAGTTCTTC. Translating gives CASSQDLFGGSGRAREQFF. Looking up the rest from reference TRBV14 and TRBJ2-1 gives the full variable domain: EAGVTQFPSHSVIEKGQTVTLRCDPISGHDNLYWYRRVMGKEIKFLLHFVKESKQDESGMPNNRFLAERTGGTYSTLKVQPAELEDSGVYFCASSQDLFGGSGRAREQFFGPGTRLTVL.

The gene calls are TRBV9 and TRBJ1-2, with D unresolved. With 4 bases removed from V and 0 bases from J, the gap between germline ends came to 25 bases. Germline V gene data show CDR1 as SGDLS and CDR2 as YYNGEE. The CDR3 has 19 amino acids. The CDR3 coding sequence is TGTGCCAGCAGCATGCATCCAGGTTCCCTCGCTCCCTCTAACTATGGCTACACCTTC. It specifies CASSMHPGSLAPSNYGYTF.

The chain employs TRBV6-1 and TRBJ1-1; weak D call: TRBD1 (5 bases). CDR3 length: 12 residues. V lost 7 bases and J lost 6, with 12 bases in between. The germline V gene has CDR1 MNHNS and CDR2 SASEGT. The CDR3 nucleotides read TGTGCCAGCATTTGGGGGGGGGCTGAAGCTTTCTTT. Its protein product is CASIWGGAEAFF.

This chain joins TRBV6-1 and TRBJ2-5; no firm D call. V shed 4 bases and J shed 0 bases, with 9 bases lying between them. Germline V gene lookup returns CDR1 MNHNS and CDR2 SASEGT. The CDR3 runs 14 residues. CDR3 sequence reads: CASSVQSYQETQYF. The DNA of the CDR3 is TGTGCCAGCAGTGTACAGTCCTACCAAGAGACCCAGTACTTC.

The V call is TRBV5-6, the J call TRBJ1-2; no clear D. V shed 4 bases and J shed 3 bases, with 13 bases lying between them. This CDR3 has 14 residues. CDR1 and CDR2 (germline): SGHDT, YYEEEE. CDR3 amino acids: CASSAGMVDYGYTF. CDR3 DNA: TGTGCCAGCAGCGCAGGAATGGTGGACTATGGCTACACCTTC.

The chain recombines TRBV6-1 with TRBJ2-5; 9 bases align to TRBD2. V lost 7 bases to trimming and J lost 5 bases; unmatched junction nucleotides: 8. The CDR3 is 14 residues long. CDR1 is MNHNS and CDR2 is SASEGT in the germline V gene. CDR3 sequence: CASNWLAGLETQYF. The CDR3 DNA reads TGTGCCAGCAATTGGCTAGCGGGATTGGAGACCCAGTACTTC.

This clone was seen just once. The chain has TRBV14 and TRBJ1-4; D is uncertain. Trimming pared 1 base from V and 1 base from J, leaving 13 bases between. Germline CDR1 SGHDN, CDR2 FVKESK. This CDR3 has 17 amino acids. The CDR3 nucleotides read TGTGCCAGCAGCCAAGTAGTAATCCGGGGAACTAATGAAAAACTGTTTTTT. Protein: CASSQVVIRGTNEKLFF. Full variable domain (remainder filled in from reference TRBV14 and TRBJ1-4): EAGVTQFPSHSVIEKGQTVTLRCDPISGHDNLYWYRRVMGKEIKFLLHFVKESKQDESGMPNNRFLAERTGGTYSTLKVQPAELEDSGVYFCASSQVVIRGTNEKLFFGSGTQLSVL.

This clone has a single count. The V and J genes are TRBV9 and TRBJ2-1, with D possibly being TRBD2 (7 bases). V shed 4 bases and J shed 7 bases, with 18 bases lying between them. The CDR3 runs 15 residues. Looked up from germline, CDR1 is SGDLS and CDR2 is YYNGEE. The CDR3 DNA reads TGTGCCAGCAGCAAAGGGGGTGCGGGAGTTAATGAGCAGTTCTTC. It yields the protein CASSKGGAGVNEQFF.

The V call is TRBV18, the J call TRBJ2-7; 8 bases are shared with TRBD1. With V trimmed by 5 bases and J by 6 bases, 6 bases remained unmatched. The CDR3 spans 13 residues. Per germline, CDR1 KGHSH and CDR2 LQKENI. CDR3 sequence reads: CASSATGDGEQYF. Here the CDR3 DNA reads TGTGCCAGCTCAGCGACAGGGGATGGCGAGCAGTACTTC.

This clone came up a few times. This rearrangement joins TRBV5-6 to TRBJ2-1, with D perhaps matching TRBD1 (6 bases). V lost 5 bases, J lost 4 bases, and 7 bases lay in between. CDR1 SGHDT and CDR2 YYEEEE come from the germline V gene. CDR3 length: 12 amino acids. In nucleotides, the CDR3 is TGTGCCAGCAGGGACAGTTACAATGAGCAGTTCTTC. Its translation: CASRDSYNEQFF.